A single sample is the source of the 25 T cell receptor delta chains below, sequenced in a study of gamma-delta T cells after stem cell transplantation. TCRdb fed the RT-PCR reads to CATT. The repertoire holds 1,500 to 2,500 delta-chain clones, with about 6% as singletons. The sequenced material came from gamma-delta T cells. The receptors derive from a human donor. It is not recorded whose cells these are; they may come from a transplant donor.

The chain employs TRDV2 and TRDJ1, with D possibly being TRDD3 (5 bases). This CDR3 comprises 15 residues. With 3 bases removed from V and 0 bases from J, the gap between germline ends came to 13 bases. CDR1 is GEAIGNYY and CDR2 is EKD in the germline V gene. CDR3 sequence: CACDGVGAHTDKLIF. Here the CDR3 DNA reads TGTGCCTGTGACGGCGTTGGGGCCCACACCGATAAACTCATCTTT.

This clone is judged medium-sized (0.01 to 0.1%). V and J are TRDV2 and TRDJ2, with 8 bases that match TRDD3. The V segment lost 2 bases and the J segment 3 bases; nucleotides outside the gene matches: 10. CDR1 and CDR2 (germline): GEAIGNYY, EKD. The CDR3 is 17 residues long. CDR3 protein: CACDNLAGGRLTAQLFF. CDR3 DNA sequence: TGTGCCTGTGACAATCTGGCTGGGGGACGGCTGACAGCACAACTCTTCTTT.

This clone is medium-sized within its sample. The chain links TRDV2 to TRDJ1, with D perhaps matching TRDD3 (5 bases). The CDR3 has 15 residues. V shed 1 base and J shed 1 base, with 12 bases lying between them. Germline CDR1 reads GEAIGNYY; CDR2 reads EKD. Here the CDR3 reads CACDTLVGFTDKLIF. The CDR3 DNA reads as TGTGCCTGTGACACGTTAGTGGGGTTCACCGATAAACTCATCTTT.

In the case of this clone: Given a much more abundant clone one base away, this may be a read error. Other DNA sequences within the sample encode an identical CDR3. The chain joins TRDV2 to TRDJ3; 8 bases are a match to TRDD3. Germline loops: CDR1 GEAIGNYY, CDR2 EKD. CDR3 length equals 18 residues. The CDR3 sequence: CACDTGGFRSWDTRQMFF. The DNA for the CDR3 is TGTGCCTGTGACACTGGGGGATTTCGATCCTGGGACACCCGTCAGATGTTTTTC.

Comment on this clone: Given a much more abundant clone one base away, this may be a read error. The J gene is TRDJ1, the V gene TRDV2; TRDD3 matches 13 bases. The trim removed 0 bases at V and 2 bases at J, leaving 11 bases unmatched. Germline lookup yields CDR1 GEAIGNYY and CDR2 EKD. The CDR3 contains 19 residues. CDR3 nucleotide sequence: TGTGCCTGTGACACCATAGGGGTAACTGGGGGATACGCTACCGATAAACTCATCTTT. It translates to CACDTIGVTGGYATDKLIF.

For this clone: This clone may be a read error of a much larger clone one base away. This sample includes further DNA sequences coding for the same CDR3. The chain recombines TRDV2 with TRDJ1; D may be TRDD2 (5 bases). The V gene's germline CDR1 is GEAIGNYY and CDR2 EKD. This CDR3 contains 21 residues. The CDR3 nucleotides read TGTGCCTGCGACACCGTCTCGCCTTATTCGCCTACCAGGGACCCTAGGGATAAACTCATCTTT. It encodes CACDTVSPYSPTRDPRDKLIF.

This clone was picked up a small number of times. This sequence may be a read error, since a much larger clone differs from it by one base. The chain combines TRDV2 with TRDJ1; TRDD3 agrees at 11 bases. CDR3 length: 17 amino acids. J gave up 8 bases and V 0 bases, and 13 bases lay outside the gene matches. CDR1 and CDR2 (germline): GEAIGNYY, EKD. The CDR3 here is CACDTVVGGYAEKKLIF. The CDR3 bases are TGTGCCTGTGACACCGTGGTTGGGGGATACGCAGAAAAAAAACTCATCTTT.

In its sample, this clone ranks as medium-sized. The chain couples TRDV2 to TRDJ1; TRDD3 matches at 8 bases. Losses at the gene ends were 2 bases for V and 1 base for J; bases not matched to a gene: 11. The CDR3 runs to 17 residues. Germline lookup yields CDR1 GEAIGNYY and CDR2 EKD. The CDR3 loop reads CACDNVGGLGGTDKLIF. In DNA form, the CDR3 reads TGTGCCTGTGACAATGTTGGGGGATTGGGGGGCACCGATAAACTCATCTTT.

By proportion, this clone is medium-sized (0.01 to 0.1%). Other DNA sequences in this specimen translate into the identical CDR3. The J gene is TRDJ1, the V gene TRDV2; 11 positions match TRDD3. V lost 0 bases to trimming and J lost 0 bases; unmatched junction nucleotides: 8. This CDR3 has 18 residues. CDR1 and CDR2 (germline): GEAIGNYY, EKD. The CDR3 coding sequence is TGTGCCTGTGACACCCTCCGTGGGGGATACGGATACACCGATAAACTCATCTTT. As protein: CACDTLRGGYGYTDKLIF.

CDR3 loop: CACDPLSPPYTDKLIF. DNA of the CDR3: TGTGCCTGTGACCCCCTTTCCCCCCCATACACCGATAAACTCATCTTT. The gene calls are TRDV2 and TRDJ1; no clear D gene. The germline V and J ends were trimmed by 3 bases and 0 bases, with 16 bases remaining between them. In germline, CDR1 is GEAIGNYY, CDR2 EKD. The CDR3 totals 16 residues.

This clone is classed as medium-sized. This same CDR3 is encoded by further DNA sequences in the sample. The CDR3 loop reads CACDVLGDRRHFDTDKLIF. CDR3 in DNA: TGTGCCTGTGACGTACTGGGGGACCGGCGCCACTTCGACACCGATAAACTCATCTTT. This chain connects TRDV2 to TRDJ1; 9 bases align to TRDD3. CDR1 and CDR2 (germline): GEAIGNYY, EKD. V shed 3 bases, J shed 0 bases, and the junction held 16 bases outside the gene matches. The CDR3 is made up of 19 amino acids.

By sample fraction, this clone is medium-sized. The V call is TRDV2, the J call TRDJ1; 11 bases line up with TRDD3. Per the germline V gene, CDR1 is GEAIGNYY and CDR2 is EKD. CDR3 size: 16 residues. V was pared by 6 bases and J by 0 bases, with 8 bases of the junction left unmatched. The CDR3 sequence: CACFSLLGDNTDKLIF. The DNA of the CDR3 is TGTGCCTGTTTCTCCTTACTGGGGGATAACACCGATAAACTCATCTTT.

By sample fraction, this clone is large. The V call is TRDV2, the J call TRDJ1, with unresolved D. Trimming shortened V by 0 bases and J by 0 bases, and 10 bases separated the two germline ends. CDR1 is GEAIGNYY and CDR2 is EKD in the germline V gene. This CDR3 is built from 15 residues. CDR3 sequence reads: CACDTVGANTDKLIF. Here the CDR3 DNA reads TGTGCCTGTGACACCGTCGGGGCTAACACCGATAAACTCATCTTT.

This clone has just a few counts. The CDR3 here is CACDGLGAISDKLIF. CDR3 coding DNA: TGTGCCTGTGATGGATTGGGGGCTATCTCCGATAAACTCATCTTT. The chain is built from TRDV2 and TRDJ1, with D possibly TRDD3 on 6 matching bases. Germline CDR1 is GEAIGNYY and CDR2 is EKD. This CDR3 spans 15 amino acids. With 4 bases removed from V and 3 bases from J, the gap between germline ends came to 17 bases.

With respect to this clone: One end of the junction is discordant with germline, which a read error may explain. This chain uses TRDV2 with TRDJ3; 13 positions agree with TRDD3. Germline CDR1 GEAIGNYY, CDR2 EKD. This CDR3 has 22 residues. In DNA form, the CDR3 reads TGTGCCTGTAACACCGTACTGGGGGATACGCCTCGGAAAACCTGGGACACCCGACAGATGTTTTTC. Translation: CACNTVLGDTPRKTWDTRQMFF.

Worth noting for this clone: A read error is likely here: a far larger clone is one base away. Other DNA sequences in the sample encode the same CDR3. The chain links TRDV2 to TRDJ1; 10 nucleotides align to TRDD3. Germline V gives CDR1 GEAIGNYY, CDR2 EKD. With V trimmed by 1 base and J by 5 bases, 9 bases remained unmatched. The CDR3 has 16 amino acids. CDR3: CACDTLGDIVADKLIF. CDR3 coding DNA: TGTGCCTGTGACACGCTGGGGGATATCGTCGCTGATAAACTCATCTTT.

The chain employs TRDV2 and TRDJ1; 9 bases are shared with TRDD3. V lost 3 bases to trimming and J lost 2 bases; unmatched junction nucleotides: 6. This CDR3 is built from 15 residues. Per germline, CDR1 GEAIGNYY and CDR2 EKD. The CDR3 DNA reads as TGTGCCTGTGACCGACTGGGGGAAAAAACCGATAAACTCATCTTT. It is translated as CACDRLGEKTDKLIF.

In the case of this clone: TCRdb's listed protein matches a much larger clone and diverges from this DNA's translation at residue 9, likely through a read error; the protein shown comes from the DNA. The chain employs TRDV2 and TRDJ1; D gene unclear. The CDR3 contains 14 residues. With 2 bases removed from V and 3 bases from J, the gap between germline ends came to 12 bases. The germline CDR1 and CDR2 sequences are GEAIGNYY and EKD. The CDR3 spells CACDMVVRADKLIF. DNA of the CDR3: TGTGCCTGTGACATGGTCGTCCGTGCCGATAAACTCATCTTT.

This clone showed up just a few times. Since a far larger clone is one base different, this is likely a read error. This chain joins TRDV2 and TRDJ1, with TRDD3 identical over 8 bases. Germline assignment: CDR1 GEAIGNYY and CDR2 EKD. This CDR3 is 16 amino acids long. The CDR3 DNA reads TGTGCCTGTGACACCCTGGGGGACTATAACACCGATAAACCCATCTTT. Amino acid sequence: CACDTLGDYNTDKPIF.

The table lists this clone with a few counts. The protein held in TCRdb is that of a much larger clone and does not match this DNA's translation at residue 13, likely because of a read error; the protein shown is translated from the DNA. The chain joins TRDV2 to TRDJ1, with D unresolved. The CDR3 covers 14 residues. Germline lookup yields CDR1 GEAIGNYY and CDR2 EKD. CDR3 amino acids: CACDMVVRTDKLTF. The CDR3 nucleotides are TGTGCCTGTGACATGGTCGTCCGTACCGATAAACTCACCTTT.

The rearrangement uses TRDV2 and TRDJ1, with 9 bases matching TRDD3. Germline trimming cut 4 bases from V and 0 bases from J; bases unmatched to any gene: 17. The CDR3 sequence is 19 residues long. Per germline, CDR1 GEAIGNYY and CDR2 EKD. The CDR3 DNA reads TGTGCCTGTGATTCGGTACTGGGGGACCGTTTACCGTACACCGATAAACTCATCTTT. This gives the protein CACDSVLGDRLPYTDKLIF.

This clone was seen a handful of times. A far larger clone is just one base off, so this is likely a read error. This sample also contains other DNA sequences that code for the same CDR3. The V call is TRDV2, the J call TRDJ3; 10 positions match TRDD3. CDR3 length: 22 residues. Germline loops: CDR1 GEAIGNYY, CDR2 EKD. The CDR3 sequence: CACDTFPGGGYSSSWDTRQMFF. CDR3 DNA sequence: TGTGCCTGTGACACTTTCCCGGGTGGGGGATACTCAAGCTCCTGGGACACCCGACAAATGTTTTTC.

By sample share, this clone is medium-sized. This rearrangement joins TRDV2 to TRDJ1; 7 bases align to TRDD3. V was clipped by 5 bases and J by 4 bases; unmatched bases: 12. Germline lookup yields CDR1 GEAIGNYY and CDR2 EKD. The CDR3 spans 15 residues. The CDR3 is CACVPLGNGGDKLIF. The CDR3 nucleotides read TGTGCCTGTGTCCCACTGGGGAACGGGGGCGATAAACTCATCTTT.

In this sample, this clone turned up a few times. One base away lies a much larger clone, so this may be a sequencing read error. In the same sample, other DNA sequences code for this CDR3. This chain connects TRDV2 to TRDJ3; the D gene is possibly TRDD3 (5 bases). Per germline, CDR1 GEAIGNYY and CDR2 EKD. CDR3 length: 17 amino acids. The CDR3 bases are TGTGCCTGTGACACCGCAACAGGCTCCTGGGACACCCGACAGATGTTCTTC. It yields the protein CACDTATGSWDTRQMFF.

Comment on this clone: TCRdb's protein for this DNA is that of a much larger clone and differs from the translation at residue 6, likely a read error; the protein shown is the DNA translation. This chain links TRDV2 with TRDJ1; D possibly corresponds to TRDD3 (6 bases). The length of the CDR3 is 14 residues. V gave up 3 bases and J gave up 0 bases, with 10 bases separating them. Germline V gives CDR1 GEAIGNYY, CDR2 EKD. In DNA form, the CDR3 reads TGTGCCTGTGACCCCCGGGGGAACACCGATAAACTCATCTTT. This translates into CACDPRGNTDKLIF.